The rows below give T cell receptor beta chains drawn from one sample of a study of CD8+ T cells in alopecia areata. Generated by immunoSEQ multiplex PCR, the TCRdb table keeps only in-frame clones and is missing some. The sample includes some 100,000 clones, roughly 60% of them seen just once. Sample: CD8+ T cells sorted from blood, taken between weeks 55 and 65, from a patient treated with tofacitinib. The receptors originated from a human donor with alopecia areata. Both conserved end residues are part of each CDR3. The order of the fields is CDR3 protein, CDR3 DNA, J gene, clone size, D gene, V gene. A D gene is named only where the DNA matches it firmly. The size entry is marked missing in some rows and otherwise reads once, few, many or a size class.

CDR3 protein: CASSLSWWPYEQYF; CDR3 DNA: TGTGCCAGCAGCTTAAGCTGGTGGCCCTACGAGCAGTACTTC; J gene: TRBJ2-7; clone size: .; D gene: .; V gene: TRBV7-8
CDR3 protein: CSAQTGFSYNEQFF; CDR3 DNA: TGCAGCGCCCAGACAGGGTTCTCCTACAATGAGCAGTTCTTC; J gene: TRBJ2-1; clone size: .; D gene: TRBD1; V gene: TRBV29-1
CDR3 protein: CASSLSGTGRAETQYF; CDR3 DNA: TGTGCCAGCAGTCTCAGCGGGACAGGGAGGGCTGAGACCCAGTACTTC; J gene: TRBJ2-5; clone size: .; D gene: TRBD1; V gene: TRBV6-6
CDR3 protein: CAWSHGQSSYNEQFF; CDR3 DNA: TGTGCCTGGAGTCATGGACAGTCGTCCTACAATGAGCAGTTCTTC; J gene: TRBJ2-1; clone size: .; D gene: .; V gene: TRBV30
CDR3 protein: CASSLGVEAFF; CDR3 DNA: TGTGCCAGCAGTTTGGGCGTTGAAGCTTTCTTT; J gene: TRBJ1-1; clone size: few; D gene: .; V gene: TRBV28
CDR3 protein: CASSTTGGGELFF; CDR3 DNA: TGTGCCAGTAGTACCACAGGGGGTGGGGAGCTGTTTTTT; J gene: TRBJ2-2; clone size: .; D gene: TRBD1; V gene: TRBV19
CDR3 protein: CASRGSTNEKLFF; CDR3 DNA: TGTGCCAGCCGTGGGTCAACTAATGAAAAACTGTTTTTT; J gene: TRBJ1-4; clone size: few; D gene: .; V gene: TRBV7-9
CDR3 protein: CASSANVRLAGGSDTQYF; CDR3 DNA: TGTGCCAGCAGCGCTAACGTAAGACTAGCGGGGGGCTCAGATACGCAGTATTTT; J gene: TRBJ2-3; clone size: .; D gene: TRBD2; V gene: TRBV2
CDR3 protein: CAISESRQGGMETQYF; CDR3 DNA: TGTGCCATCAGTGAGTCCCGGCAGGGTGGGATGGAGACCCAGTACTTC; J gene: TRBJ2-5; clone size: .; D gene: .; V gene: TRBV10-3
CDR3 protein: CASSRTANTGELFF; CDR3 DNA: TGTGCCAGCAGTAGGACCGCGAACACCGGGGAGCTGTTTTTT; J gene: TRBJ2-2; clone size: .; D gene: .; V gene: TRBV6-1
CDR3 protein: CASSELGQGYYF; CDR3 DNA: TGTGCCAGCAGTGAACTGGGGCAGGGTTATTACTTC; J gene: TRBJ2-7; clone size: .; D gene: .; V gene: TRBV6-1
CDR3 protein: CASSEGRGRGYGYTF; CDR3 DNA: TGTGCCAGCAGTGAGGGGAGGGGGCGAGGCTATGGCTACACCTTC; J gene: TRBJ1-2; clone size: .; D gene: TRBD1; V gene: TRBV6-1
CDR3 protein: CASRRASAAKNIQYF; CDR3 DNA: TGTGCCAGCAGGCGAGCGAGCGCCGCCAAAAACATTCAGTACTTC; J gene: TRBJ2-4; clone size: .; D gene: .; V gene: TRBV21-1
CDR3 protein: CASSQGAEAFF; CDR3 DNA: TGTGCCAGCAGCCAGGGGGCTGAAGCTTTCTTT; J gene: TRBJ1-1; clone size: .; D gene: TRBD1; V gene: TRBV7-9
CDR3 protein: CASSLSAGQSTREQYF; CDR3 DNA: TGTGCCAGCAGTCTCTCCGCGGGACAGAGTACTAGAGAGCAGTACTTC; J gene: TRBJ2-7; clone size: .; D gene: .; V gene: TRBV27
CDR3 protein: CASSLEGGGAVEQYF; CDR3 DNA: TGTGCCAGCAGCTTGGAAGGCGGGGGGGCCGTCGAGCAGTACTTC; J gene: TRBJ2-7; clone size: .; D gene: TRBD2; V gene: TRBV5-4
CDR3 protein: CASSQVEGDVYGYTF; CDR3 DNA: TGTGCCAGCAGCCAAGTAGAAGGGGACGTCTATGGCTACACCTTC; J gene: TRBJ1-2; clone size: .; D gene: .; V gene: TRBV4-2
CDR3 protein: CASSPSDMNTEAFF; CDR3 DNA: TGTGCCAGCAGCCCCTCCGACATGAACACTGAAGCTTTCTTT; J gene: TRBJ1-1; clone size: .; D gene: .; V gene: TRBV5-4
CDR3 protein: CASSVSMTSNQETQYF; CDR3 DNA: TGTGCCAGCAGCGTATCAATGACTAGTAACCAAGAGACCCAGTACTTC; J gene: TRBJ2-5; clone size: .; D gene: .; V gene: TRBV6-6
CDR3 protein: CSAGRDNSYEQYF; CDR3 DNA: TGCAGCGCCGGACGGGACAACTCCTACGAGCAGTACTTC; J gene: TRBJ2-7; clone size: .; D gene: .; V gene: TRBV29-1
CDR3 protein: CASSIRDRSYNEQFF; CDR3 DNA: TGTGCCAGCAGCATCCGGGACAGAAGTTACAATGAGCAGTTCTTC; J gene: TRBJ2-1; clone size: once; D gene: TRBD1; V gene: TRBV13
CDR3 protein: CASSPTSGPNTGELFF; CDR3 DNA: TGTGCCAGCAGCCCTACTAGCGGACCGAACACCGGGGAGCTGTTTTTT; J gene: TRBJ2-2; clone size: once; D gene: TRBD2; V gene: TRBV7-6
CDR3 protein: CASSFSGGSYEQYF; CDR3 DNA: TGCGCCAGCAGCTTCAGCGGCGGCTCCTACGAGCAGTACTTC; J gene: TRBJ2-7; clone size: few; D gene: .; V gene: TRBV5-1
CDR3 protein: CASSLGQLNTEAFF; CDR3 DNA: TGTGCCAGCAGCCTCGGACAGCTGAACACTGAAGCTTTCTTT; J gene: TRBJ1-1; clone size: once; D gene: .; V gene: TRBV7-9
CDR3 protein: CASSSEWGIGYEQYF; CDR3 DNA: TGCGCCAGCAGCTCTGAGTGGGGTATTGGGTACGAGCAGTACTTC; J gene: TRBJ2-7; clone size: few; D gene: .; V gene: TRBV5-1
CDR3 protein: CASSPNRNEQFF; CDR3 DNA: TGTGCCAGCTCACCTAACAGGAATGAGCAGTTCTTC; J gene: TRBJ2-1; clone size: .; D gene: .; V gene: TRBV18
CDR3 protein: CAWSLAGLNTEAFF; CDR3 DNA: TGTGCCTGGAGTCTTGCGGGCCTGAACACTGAAGCTTTCTTT; J gene: TRBJ1-1; clone size: .; D gene: .; V gene: TRBV30
CDR3 protein: CASSVGGDGYTF; CDR3 DNA: TGTGCCAGCAGCGTAGGAGGGGACGGCTACACCTTC; J gene: TRBJ1-2; clone size: .; D gene: .; V gene: TRBV9
CDR3 protein: CASSLGATPLHF; CDR3 DNA: TGTGCCAGCAGCTTAGGGGCGACACCCCTCCACTTT; J gene: TRBJ1-6; clone size: .; D gene: .; V gene: TRBV7-9
CDR3 protein: CAWTPPWGAKNIQYF; CDR3 DNA: TGTGCCTGGACCCCCCCTTGGGGGGCCAAAAACATTCAGTACTTC; J gene: TRBJ2-4; clone size: once; D gene: .; V gene: TRBV30
CDR3 protein: CASSLLGQPQHF; CDR3 DNA: TGTGCCAGCAGCTTATTAGGTCAGCCCCAGCATTTT; J gene: TRBJ1-5; clone size: .; D gene: .; V gene: TRBV13
CDR3 protein: CASSEASFLQETQYF; CDR3 DNA: TGTGCCAGCAGTGAGGCTAGCTTTCTACAAGAGACCCAGTACTTC; J gene: TRBJ2-5; clone size: .; D gene: .; V gene: TRBV2
CDR3 protein: CASGLPSDGYTF; CDR3 DNA: TGTGCTAGTGGTTTGCCATCCGACGGCTACACCTTC; J gene: TRBJ1-2; clone size: .; D gene: .; V gene: TRBV12-5
CDR3 protein: CASSPTSGRADTQYF; CDR3 DNA: TGTGCCAGCAGCCCGACTAGCGGACGTGCGGATACGCAGTATTTT; J gene: TRBJ2-3; clone size: few; D gene: TRBD2; V gene: TRBV14
CDR3 protein: CASLDLHSGDEQFF; CDR3 DNA: TGTGCCAGCCTGGACTTACACTCGGGGGATGAGCAGTTCTTC; J gene: TRBJ2-1; clone size: .; D gene: .; V gene: TRBV6-6
CDR3 protein: CASTPGGKDYGYTF; CDR3 DNA: TGTGCCAGCACCCCGGGAGGAAAGGACTATGGCTACACCTTC; J gene: TRBJ1-2; clone size: .; D gene: .; V gene: TRBV6-5
CDR3 protein: CAWSVGGSDTQYF; CDR3 DNA: TGTGCCTGGAGTGTAGGGGGGTCGGATACGCAGTATTTT; J gene: TRBJ2-3; clone size: .; D gene: .; V gene: TRBV30
CDR3 protein: CASSDGTYEQYF; CDR3 DNA: TGTGCCAGCAGTGACGGAACCTACGAGCAGTACTTC; J gene: TRBJ2-7; clone size: .; D gene: .; V gene: TRBV6-1
CDR3 protein: CASSLVGGQPGETQYF; CDR3 DNA: TGTGCCAGCAGCTTAGTCGGGGGGCAACCGGGAGAGACCCAGTACTTC; J gene: TRBJ2-5; clone size: .; D gene: .; V gene: TRBV13
CDR3 protein: CASGETEQYF; CDR3 DNA: TGTGCTAGTGGGGAAACCGAGCAGTACTTC; J gene: TRBJ2-7; clone size: .; D gene: .; V gene: TRBV12-5
CDR3 protein: CASRGAGAQFLDTQYF; CDR3 DNA: TGTGCCAGCCGAGGAGCGGGGGCACAATTTTTGGATACGCAGTATTTT; J gene: TRBJ2-3; clone size: .; D gene: TRBD2; V gene: TRBV5-6
CDR3 protein: CASSSGTGGETQYF; CDR3 DNA: TGTGCCAGCAGTTCGGGGACAGGGGGTGAGACCCAGTACTTC; J gene: TRBJ2-5; clone size: .; D gene: TRBD1; V gene: TRBV13
CDR3 protein: CASSHPPYDTQYF; CDR3 DNA: TGTGCCAGCAGCCACCCTCCCTACGATACGCAGTATTTT; J gene: TRBJ2-3; clone size: few; D gene: .; V gene: TRBV4-2
CDR3 protein: CATSRSTAGEQYF; CDR3 DNA: TGTGCCACCAGCAGAAGTACGGCCGGCGAGCAGTACTTC; J gene: TRBJ2-7; clone size: few; D gene: .; V gene: TRBV15
CDR3 protein: CASSFGELFF; CDR3 DNA: TGTGCCAGCAGCTTCGGGGAGCTGTTTTTT; J gene: TRBJ2-2; clone size: .; D gene: .; V gene: TRBV7-2
CDR3 protein: CASSQDPRYNQPQHF; CDR3 DNA: TGCGCCAGCAGCCAAGATCCACGGTACAATCAGCCCCAGCATTTT; J gene: TRBJ1-5; clone size: few; D gene: .; V gene: TRBV4-1
CDR3 protein: CASSAEGRAKNIQYF; CDR3 DNA: TGTGCCAGCAGTGCGGAGGGGCGGGCCAAAAACATTCAGTACTTC; J gene: TRBJ2-4; clone size: .; D gene: .; V gene: TRBV2
CDR3 protein: CASSFGTDTQYF; CDR3 DNA: TGTGCCAGCAGCTTCGGGACAGATACGCAGTATTTT; J gene: TRBJ2-3; clone size: .; D gene: .; V gene: TRBV5-6
CDR3 protein: CASSLGQGAIGELFF; CDR3 DNA: TGTGCTAGCAGCTTGGGACAGGGGGCGATCGGGGAGCTGTTTTTT; J gene: TRBJ2-2; clone size: .; D gene: TRBD1; V gene: TRBV7-7
CDR3 protein: CAWSHRVAGNTIYF; CDR3 DNA: TGTGCCTGGAGTCACAGGGTAGCGGGAAACACCATATATTTT; J gene: TRBJ1-3; clone size: few; D gene: .; V gene: TRBV30
CDR3 protein: CASSFGTSGGTGELFF; CDR3 DNA: TGTGCCAGCAGCTTTGGGACTAGCGGGGGGACCGGGGAGCTGTTTTTT; J gene: TRBJ2-2; clone size: .; D gene: TRBD2; V gene: TRBV13
CDR3 protein: CASSSRDRAYEQYF; CDR3 DNA: TGTGCCAGCAGCTCCCGGGACAGGGCCTACGAGCAGTACTTC; J gene: TRBJ2-7; clone size: few; D gene: TRBD1; V gene: TRBV7-9